This is a list of T cell receptor beta chains from one sample in a study of Ad26.COV2.S vaccination and SARS-CoV-2 variants. TCRdb keeps only in-frame clones here, not all; method: immunoSEQ multiplex PCR. The sample shows roughly 320,000 clones, roughly 84% of them seen only once. The sample consisted of peripheral blood, taken in a trial of Ad26.COV2.S vaccine versus placebo. The receptors here all came from a person between 18 and 59 years old who received the Ad26.COV2.S COVID-19 vaccine or a placebo. Both conserved end residues are part of each CDR3. A D gene is named only where the DNA matches it firmly. Clone size is not always given. Where it is, it says once, few, many or a class for expanded clones.

V	J	size	D	DNA	CDR3
TRBV30	TRBJ1-5	.	TRBD1	TGTGCCTGGAGTGTTGGACAGGGCAATCAGCCCCAGCATTTT	CAWSVGQGNQPQHF
TRBV4-1	TRBJ1-1	once	.	TGCGCCAGCGGGATGGACCTGAACACTGAAGCTTTCTTT	CASGMDLNTEAFF
TRBV12-3/TRBV12-4	TRBJ2-1	.	.	TGTGCCAGCAGTATTGGTGGCAATGAGCAGTTCTTC	CASSIGGNEQFF
TRBV15	TRBJ1-2	.	.	TGTGCCACCAGCAGTCCGTTGGAGCAACCATATGGCTACACCTTC	CATSSPLEQPYGYTF
TRBV2	TRBJ1-2	.	.	TGTGCCAGCAGTCGTACTGAAGTGTATGGCTACACCTTC	CASSRTEVYGYTF
TRBV30	TRBJ1-1	.	.	TGTGCCTGGAGTAGGGAAACACGGGTGAACACTGAAGCTTTCTTT	CAWSRETRVNTEAFF
TRBV9	TRBJ1-2	few	TRBD1	TGTGCCAGCAGCGTTGGAGGGGGCAACTATGGCTACACCTTC	CASSVGGGNYGYTF
TRBV7-2	TRBJ2-2	.	TRBD2	TGTGCCAGCAGCTTCCGGGGGGGCACCGGGGAGCTGTTTTTT	CASSFRGGTGELFF
TRBV5-1	TRBJ2-7	.	TRBD1	TGCGCCAGCAGCCTCCGGGACAGGGGACCCGAGCAGTACTTC	CASSLRDRGPEQYF
TRBV10-3	TRBJ2-4	.	.	TGTGCCACCGGGACGGACCCTCTAGCCAAAAACATTCAGTACTTC	CATGTDPLAKNIQYF
TRBV7-2	TRBJ2-1	.	.	TGTGCCAGCAGCTTATCGGTCCACAATGAGCAGTTCTTC	CASSLSVHNEQFF
TRBV6-6	TRBJ2-5	.	.	TGTGCCAGCAGTTACTCGAGTAGGGTCGGAGAGACCCAGTACTTC	CASSYSSRVGETQYF
TRBV5-5	TRBJ2-1	.	TRBD2	TGTGCCAGCAGCTGGATGGGGGGGATCTCCTACAATGAGCAGTTCTTC	CASSWMGGISYNEQFF
TRBV19	TRBJ2-5	.	TRBD1	TGTGCCAGTAGTATGGACAGGGAAGAGACCCAGTACTTC	CASSMDREETQYF
TRBV7-3	TRBJ2-1	.	TRBD2	TGTGCCAGCAGTTTACTCCCGGGGGGGCCACATGAGCAGTTCTTC	CASSLLPGGPHEQFF
TRBV9	TRBJ1-1	.	TRBD1	TGTGCCAGCAGCGTAGATACAGGGGGCAGGAGTGAAGCTTTCTTT	CASSVDTGGRSEAFF
TRBV9	TRBJ2-5	few	.	TGTGCCAGCAGCGGAGGAAGCCAAGAGACCCAGTACTTC	CASSGGSQETQYF